This T cell receptor (beta chain) emerged from a study of cytomegalovirus exposure and HLA in healthy donors. Study results and caveats: What TCR beta sequences reportedly achieved was accurate prediction of HLA-A and HLA-B alleles in most subjects. Equally common other TCR beta chains were less clonally expanded than HLA-associated ones, a later analysis found.

The ends were cut back, 8 bases at V and 3 bases at J, with 10 bases in the middle. The CDR3 consists of 12 residues. Germline CDR1 reads SEHNR; CDR2 reads FQNEAQ (reference sequence). For this clone: No antigen is known for it.

60 Vbeta and 13 Jbeta primers were used in PCR. As originally analysed: A later analysis counted 65 million to 90 million unique TCR beta chains, 10 million to 12 million shared. TCRdb's table, derived via immunoSEQ multiplex PCR, lists solely in-frame clones and lacks some. Clone size and V and J calls were adopted from that table, with D and trimming inferred from the DNA. Here the sample spans fewer than 250,000 clones, roughly 80% being singletons. Sequencing was performed on PBMCs. The chain has TRBV7-9 and TRBJ2-5; no reliable D call. The sequence was obtained from a man aged 40-50 years in good health and CMV-seropositive. DNA of the CDR3: TGTGCCAGCGGTGGAACAGAAGAGACCCAGTACTTC. Its translation: CASGGTEETQYF.